One and the same sample provided the 21 T cell receptor beta chains below, sequenced in a study of blood T cell repertoires in COVID-19. The table came from immunoSEQ multiplex PCR; TCRdb's copy has only in-frame clones and leaves some out. Here the sample spans nearly 250,000 clones, approximately 85% being singletons. The sequenced material came from PBMCs or T cells enriched from blood (not recorded which). Source of these receptors: a woman aged 45 to 65 who had recovered from COVID-19.

The chain has TRBV4-3 and TRBJ2-7, with a possible D match to TRBD1 (7 bases). The CDR3 spans 14 residues. Trimming pared 1 base from V and 7 bases from J, leaving 14 bases between. Germline V gene sequence: CDR1 LGHNA, CDR2 YSLEER. The CDR3 sequence: CASSQGRGRGEQYF. The CDR3 nucleotides are TGCGCCAGCAGCCAAGGGAGGGGGCGAGGTGAGCAGTACTTC.

The CDR3 nucleotides are TGTGCCAGCAGCCAAGCGGAAGCGGGGCCGGGGGAGACCCAGTACTTC. As protein: CASSQAEAGPGETQYF. The chain joins TRBV3-1 (or the pseudogene TRBV3-2) to TRBJ2-5, with 7 bases fitting TRBD2. The V gene's germline CDR1 is LGHDT and CDR2 YNNKEL (reference sequence). V was pared by 1 base and J by 5 bases, with 10 bases of the junction left unmatched. The CDR3 consists of 16 residues.

The genes are TRBV7-9 and TRBJ2-2; 11 bases fit TRBD2. The CDR3 consists of 15 residues. V lost 5 bases to trimming and J lost 5 bases; unmatched junction nucleotides: 4. Germline V gives CDR1 SEHNR, CDR2 FQNEAQ (reference sequence). CDR3 protein: CASSKTSGDTGELFF. Here the CDR3 DNA reads TGTGCCAGCAGCAAGACTAGCGGGGATACCGGGGAGCTGTTTTTT.

The chain links TRBV2 to TRBJ1-4, with TRBD1 matching over 7 bases. The V segment lost 5 bases and the J segment 7 bases; nucleotides outside the gene matches: 10. Germline assignment: CDR1 SNHLY and CDR2 FYNNEI. This CDR3 contains 15 residues. CDR3 sequence reads: CASSIKTGWFEKLFF. Written as DNA, the CDR3 is TGTGCCAGCAGTATTAAGACAGGGTGGTTTGAAAAACTGTTTTTT.

The J gene is TRBJ2-2, the V gene TRBV4-3; a possible D gene is TRBD2 (5 bases). This CDR3 is 15 amino acids long. Germline V CDR1 and CDR2: LGHNA, YSLEER. V gave up 2 bases and J gave up 6 bases, with 13 bases separating them. The CDR3 region has the DNA TGCGCCAGCAGCCAACTAAAACTAGGAGCCGGGGAGCTGTTTTTT. Translating it yields CASSQLKLGAGELFF.

The chain couples TRBV5-5 to TRBJ1-1; D possibly corresponds to TRBD1 (5 bases). Looked up from germline, CDR1 is SGHKS and CDR2 is YYEKEE (reference sequence). V was pared by 4 bases and J by 5 bases, with 18 bases between. The CDR3 totals 15 residues. The CDR3: CASSPLVTGGTEAFF. CDR3 DNA sequence: TGTGCCAGCAGCCCCTTAGTTACAGGAGGGACTGAAGCTTTCTTT.

V gene TRBV7-2 combines with J gene TRBJ2-7; no firm D call. The CDR3 contains 14 residues. The germline V gene encodes CDR1 SGHTA and CDR2 FQGNSA. V lost 1 base and J 1 base, leaving 8 bases between the germline ends. The CDR3 here is CASSLDLLSYEQYF. CDR3 DNA sequence: TGTGCCAGCAGCTTAGATCTTCTATCCTACGAGCAGTACTTC.

V and J are TRBV20-1 and TRBJ1-2; D ambiguous. Per the germline V gene, CDR1 is DFQATT and CDR2 is SNEGSKA (reference sequence). This CDR3 contains 9 residues. V lost 5 bases and J 5 bases, leaving 3 bases between the germline ends. CDR3 sequence (DNA): TGCAGTGCTCGTTATGGCTACACCTTC. Amino acids: CSARYGYTF.

V and J are TRBV12-3 or TRBV12-4 and TRBJ2-1, with a possible D match to TRBD2 (5 bases). This CDR3 comprises 11 residues. Between the trimmed V and J ends, which lost 3 bases and 11 bases, there was a span of 8 bases. CDR3 residues: CASSLRGQQFF. The CDR3 nucleotides are TGTGCCAGCAGTTTGCGAGGGCAGCAGTTCTTC.

The CDR3 region is CASSQGQETYNEQFF. In DNA form, the CDR3 reads TGTGCCAGCAGCCAGGGACAGGAAACCTACAATGAGCAGTTCTTC. The genes are TRBV3-1 (or the pseudogene TRBV3-2) and TRBJ2-1, with TRBD1 matching 8 bases. CDR3 size: 15 residues. With 3 bases clipped from V and 2 bases from J, the junction kept 3 bases outside the gene matches. Germline-derived CDR1 and CDR2 are LGHDT and YNNKEL (reference sequence).

This sequence joins TRBV28 and TRBJ2-7, with TRBD1 matching over 9 bases. V shed 4 bases and J 4 bases; nucleotides not matched to a gene: 5. The length of the CDR3 is 14 residues. Germline V gene lookup returns CDR1 MDHEN and CDR2 SYDVKM. CDR3 sequence reads: CASSSPGQGYEQYF. The CDR3, as DNA: TGTGCCAGCAGTTCTCCGGGACAGGGTTACGAGCAGTACTTC.

This clone has only one observation. V gene TRBV20-1 combines with J gene TRBJ1-5; tentatively, D is TRBD1 (5 bases). The V gene lost 3 bases and the J gene lost 0 bases, with 15 bases spanning the gap. Per the germline V gene, CDR1 is DFQATT and CDR2 is SNEGSKA (reference sequence). The CDR3 length is 16 residues. The CDR3 DNA reads TGCAGTGCTAGTCCGGGGGGAGGATATAGCAATCAGCCCCAGCATTTT. This translates into CSASPGGGYSNQPQHF.

The rearrangement links TRBV4-1 to TRBJ2-7, with D possibly matching TRBD1 (5 bases). The CDR3 length is 14 residues. Germline V CDR1 and CDR2: MGHRA, YSYEKL. Trimming took off 3 bases at V and 4 bases at J, with 13 bases between the two ends. The CDR3 reads CASSHPGYGYEQYF. CDR3 nucleotides: TGCGCCAGCAGCCATCCAGGGTACGGATACGAGCAGTACTTC.

The V and J genes are TRBV2 and TRBJ2-3; 7 positions match TRBD2. This CDR3 contains 15 residues. V was pared by 8 bases and J by 1 base, with 9 bases of the junction left unmatched. Germline V gives CDR1 SNHLY, CDR2 FYNNEI. Written as DNA, the CDR3 is TGTGCCAGCGGAAAACTAGCGACCGGCACAGATACGCAGTATTTT. Protein: CASGKLATGTDTQYF.

The J gene is TRBJ2-3, the V gene TRBV7-2; no firm D call. Per germline, CDR1 SGHTA and CDR2 FQGNSA. The V and J ends lost 0 bases and 7 bases respectively, with 14 bases between them. The CDR3 has 15 amino acids. The CDR3 spells CASSLATASFHTQYF. In nucleotides, the CDR3 is TGTGCCAGCAGCTTAGCCACAGCATCCTTTCATACGCAGTATTTT.

This chain joins TRBV7-2 and TRBJ2-2; a possible D gene is TRBD2 (6 bases). The CDR3 contains 13 residues. Germline values: CDR1 SGHTA, CDR2 FQGNSA. Trimming took off 4 bases at V and 6 bases at J, with 9 bases between the two ends. The CDR3 reads CASSSDYAGELFF. CDR3 sequence (DNA): TGTGCCAGCAGCTCGGACTACGCCGGGGAGCTGTTTTTT.

The chain combines TRBV4-3 with TRBJ1-1, with a possible D match to TRBD1 (6 bases). Germline-derived CDR1 and CDR2 are LGHNA and YSLEER. The germline V and J ends were trimmed by 2 bases and 0 bases, with 22 bases remaining between them. This CDR3 has 19 residues. This chain's CDR3 is CASSQHFDGFGTMNTEAFF. DNA of the CDR3: TGCGCCAGCAGCCAACATTTTGACGGATTCGGGACAATGAACACTGAAGCTTTCTTT.

The chain combines TRBV12-3 or TRBV12-4 with TRBJ2-3, with unresolved D. There are 13 residues in the CDR3. V lost 3 bases to trimming and J lost 2 bases, with 6 bases between them. The chain's CDR3 is CASSFRDTDTQYF. CDR3 in DNA: TGTGCCAGCAGTTTTAGAGACACAGATACGCAGTATTTT.

V is TRBV4-3 and J is TRBJ2-7, with 10 bases identical to TRBD1. CDR3 length: 15 residues. V was pared by 4 bases and J by 9 bases, with 12 bases of the junction left unmatched. Germline V CDR1 and CDR2: LGHNA, YSLEER. The CDR3, as DNA: TGCGCCAGCAGCCGAGGACAGGGGGTGGGTTATCGGCAGTACTTC. This codes for CASSRGQGVGYRQYF.

The chain joins TRBV9 to TRBJ1-2; TRBD1 is a possible D gene (6 bases). There are 14 residues in the CDR3. Germline V gene sequence: CDR1 SGDLS, CDR2 YYNGEE. The ends were cut back, 4 bases at V and 4 bases at J, with 14 bases in the middle. This chain's CDR3 is CASSPAGTIYGYTF. The CDR3 region has the DNA TGTGCCAGCAGCCCCGCAGGGACAATCTATGGCTACACCTTC.

This chain connects TRBV5-1 to TRBJ2-7, with TRBD1 matching over 7 bases. J was trimmed by 5 bases and V by 5 bases; bases with no gene match: 16. CDR1 is SGHRS, CDR2 YFSETQ, per germline. This CDR3 has 16 amino acids. CDR3 residues: CASRSNDRAGVDEQYF. The DNA of the CDR3 is TGCGCCAGCAGATCCAACGACAGGGCCGGAGTTGACGAGCAGTACTTC.